The present TCR beta chain was sequenced within a study of shared T cell receptors in the human thymus. The method was immunoSEQ multiplex PCR; TCRdb's version includes in-frame clones alone and lacks a portion of them. The profile shows over 350,000 clones, roughly 94% of them singletons. This CDR3 region has 14 residues. V was trimmed by 6 bases and J by 0 bases, leaving 6 bases between them. Germline lookup yields CDR1 MRHNA and CDR2 SNTAGT. This clonotype was obtained from a human donor. Sequenced: thymocytes. The chain links TRBV6-4 to TRBJ2-6; D ambiguous. CDR3 residues: CASSSSSGANVLTF. DNA of the CDR3: TGTGCCAGCAGCAGTAGCTCTGGGGCCAACGTCCTGACTTTC.